This T cell receptor beta chain was obtained from a study of T cell repertoires in cytomegalovirus infection. Study background: Carrying CMV and the relevant HLA type showed in public TCR beta signatures. Study-wide findings and caveats: Dominating the ex vivo response were HLA-C-restricted CMV-specific TCR beta clonotypes. Summed frequency of shared TCR beta families picked out CMV carriers who also had the relevant HLA.

Comments on this clonotype: Its antigen is not known.

TCRdb analysed the reads with MiXCR anew, one entry per CDR3 protein. In the table there are more than 90,000 distinct CDR3 sequences, about 9.4% of which are singletons. The V end was cut by 2 bases, the J end by 7 bases, with 8 bases between. Germline V gives CDR1 MNHGY, CDR2 SAAAGT. The CDR3 has 13 residues. This sequence joins TRBV6-8 and TRBJ2-2; no reliable D call. This clonotype was obtained from a human donor in good health (CMV status not recorded). Some clones in this sample may be carry-over from other donors' samples. Sequencing was performed on PBMCs, sequenced either directly or after in vitro stimulation (not recorded which). CDR3 sequence (DNA): TGTGCCAGCAGTTACCAGAGACGCGGGGAGCTGTTTTTT. This codes for CASSYQRRGELFF.